These 18 T cell receptor beta chains came from one sample sequenced in a study of long-term antiretroviral therapy in people with HIV. They ran version v3.0 of the immunoSEQ assay at survey level. Libraries were prepared by immunoSEQ multiplex PCR; TCRdb keeps only in-frame clonotypes and omits some of them. The sample lists tens of thousands of clones; roughly 81% were seen once. This material consisted of unsorted PBMCs, taken 2.8 years before starting antiretroviral therapy. The source is a woman younger than 45 with HIV.

The V and J genes are TRBV11-2 and TRBJ2-2; 8 bases are shared with TRBD1. Per germline, CDR1 SGHAT and CDR2 FQNNGV. Trimming cost V 4 bases and J 1 base; bases outside gene matches: 2. The CDR3 consists of 15 residues. The CDR3 DNA is TGTGCCAGCAGCTCCGGACAGGGGAACACCGGGGAGCTGTTTTTT. Its translation: CASSSGQGNTGELFF.

V gene TRBV30 combines with J gene TRBJ1-5; perhaps TRBD1 as D (6 bases). In germline, CDR1 is GTSNPN, CDR2 SVGIG (reference sequence). Trimming cost V 0 bases and J 6 bases, with 12 bases left between them. This CDR3 spans 14 amino acids. The CDR3 sequence: CAWSVQGGSQPQHF. CDR3 nucleotides: TGTGCCTGGAGTGTACAAGGGGGTAGTCAGCCCCAGCATTTT.

The V and J genes are TRBV11-2 and TRBJ2-5, with 11 nucleotides matching TRBD1. V gave up 1 base and J gave up 5 bases; unmatched junction bases: 9. In germline, CDR1 is SGHAT, CDR2 FQNNGV. The CDR3 covers 17 residues. The CDR3 sequence is CASSLVFGQGARETQYF. CDR3 bases: TGTGCCAGCAGCTTAGTTTTTGGACAGGGGGCCCGGGAGACCCAGTACTTC.

This clone appeared a single time. This rearrangement joins TRBV6-1 to TRBJ1-1; D might be TRBD1 (6 bases). V lost 6 bases, J lost 10 bases, and 18 bases lay in between. The CDR3 contains 13 residues. Germline CDR1 and CDR2: MNHNS and SASEGT. This CDR3 reads CASSLQGGGAAFF. The CDR3 DNA sequence: TGTGCCAGCAGCCTGCAGGGAGGGGGAGCAGCTTTCTTT.

The chain has TRBV12-2 and TRBJ2-7; TRBD1, the table's D call, was not compared with the DNA. TRBV12-2 is given as a pseudogene. The CDR3 runs to 15 residues. The CDR3 DNA is TGTGCAAGTCGCTTAGCTCGGGACAGGTCCTACGAGCAGTACGTC. Amino acids: CASRLARDRSYEQYV.

The CDR3 region is CASSVADYNEQFF. DNA of the CDR3: TGTGCCAGCAGCGTAGCGGATTACAATGAGCAGTTCTTC. This chain joins TRBV9 and TRBJ2-1; no reliable D call. V lost 0 bases to trimming and J lost 4 bases, with 5 bases between them. Germline values: CDR1 SGDLS, CDR2 YYNGEE. This CDR3 has 13 amino acids.

The V and J genes are TRBV7-9 and TRBJ2-1; TRBD2 is a possible D gene (6 bases). The CDR3 runs 15 residues. Between the trimmed V and J ends, which lost 5 bases and 5 bases, there was a span of 16 bases. Germline V CDR1 and CDR2: SEHNR, FQNEAQ (reference sequence). CDR3 nucleotide sequence: TGTGCCAGCAGCCTTCGCGTTAGCGGCCACAATGAGCAGTTCTTC. This translates into CASSLRVSGHNEQFF.

The rearrangement uses TRBV5-1 and TRBJ1-1; 9 nucleotides line up with TRBD1. CDR1 SGHRS and CDR2 YFSETQ come from the germline V gene. This CDR3 contains 15 residues. Losses at the gene ends were 0 bases for V and 6 bases for J; bases not matched to a gene: 6. CDR3 sequence: CASSLGDRALSEAFF. As DNA, the CDR3 is TGCGCCAGCAGCTTGGGGGACAGGGCTTTGTCTGAAGCTTTCTTT. The full variable domain, completed using reference TRBV5-1 and TRBJ1-1, is KAGVTQTPRYLIKTRGQQVTLSCSPISGHRSVSWYQQTPGQGLQFLFEYFSETQRNKGNFPGRFSGRQFSNSRSEMNVSTLELGDSALYLCASSLGDRALSEAFFGQGTRLTVV.

The rearrangement uses TRBV2 and TRBJ2-7, with TRBD2 matching 9 bases. The length of the CDR3 is 17 residues. Germline V lookup: CDR1 SNHLY, CDR2 FYNNEI. J lost 0 bases, V lost 3 bases, and 9 bases had no gene match. The CDR3 here is CASSDGLAGTSSYEQYV. CDR3 bases: TGTGCCAGCAGTGATGGTCTAGCGGGGACCTCCTCCTACGAGCAGTACGTC.

The chain is built from TRBV21-1 and TRBJ2-7; TRBD2, the table's D call, was not compared with the DNA. TRBV21-1 has pseudogene status. The CDR3 runs to 11 residues. The DNA of the CDR3 is TGTGCCAGCACCCGACTATACGAGCAGTACGTC. Amino acid sequence: CASTRLYEQYV.

The chain recombines TRBV5-6 with TRBJ1-1, with TRBD1 matching 8 bases. The CDR3 has 14 residues. V was clipped by 4 bases and J by 3 bases; unmatched bases: 5. Germline V gives CDR1 SGHDT, CDR2 YYEEEE. Here the CDR3 DNA reads TGTGCCAGCAGCACAGGGGGGGAAGACACTGAAGCTTTCTTT. The encoded protein is CASSTGGEDTEAFF.

The chain is built from TRBV6-5 and TRBJ1-2; D is perhaps TRBD1 (5 bases). The CDR3 consists of 16 residues. V was clipped by 1 base and J by 2 bases, with 14 bases between them. Looked up from germline, CDR1 is MNHEY and CDR2 is SVGAGI. CDR3 DNA sequence: TGTGCCAGCAGTTACTTAGTGCAGGGTGGGAACTATGGCTACACCTTC. The encoded protein is CASSYLVQGGNYGYTF.

V is TRBV6-1 and J is TRBJ1-1, with TRBD1 matching 7 bases. The CDR3 is 15 residues long. J gave up 4 bases and V 6 bases, and 11 bases lay outside the gene matches. The germline V gene has CDR1 MNHNS and CDR2 SASEGT. DNA for the CDR3: TGTGCCAGCAGGTTCTCCGCAGGGGGAGGCACTGAAGCTTTCTTT. Residues: CASRFSAGGGTEAFF.

The chain employs TRBV5-1 and TRBJ2-1; 15 bases align to TRBD2. The CDR3 spans 15 residues. J was trimmed by 7 bases and V by 4 bases; bases with no gene match: 3. Germline V gene sequence: CDR1 SGHRS, CDR2 YFSETQ. The DNA of the CDR3 is TGCGCCAGCAGCCACGGACTAGCGGGGGGGAATGAGCAGTTCTTC. Residues: CASSHGLAGGNEQFF. Full variable domain (missing parts from reference TRBV5-1 and TRBJ2-1): KAGVTQTPRYLIKTRGQQVTLSCSPISGHRSVSWYQQTPGQGLQFLFEYFSETQRNKGNFPGRFSGRQFSNSRSEMNVSTLELGDSALYLCASSHGLAGGNEQFFGPGTRLTVL.

This clone occurred a few times. The chain is built from TRBV6-1 and TRBJ1-2; tentatively, D is TRBD1 (5 bases). Germline V gene lookup returns CDR1 MNHNS and CDR2 SASEGT. Trimming pared 3 bases from V and 9 bases from J, leaving 20 bases between. The CDR3 loop spans 15 amino acids. Here the CDR3 reads CASSDRVAGKRSYTF. The CDR3 bases are TGTGCCAGCAGTGATCGTGTGGCAGGGAAGAGGAGCTACACCTTC.

This clone was seen only a few times. The rearrangement joins TRBV9 to TRBJ2-3, with unresolved D. Per the germline V gene, CDR1 is SGDLS and CDR2 is YYNGEE. The length of the CDR3 is 15 residues. The ends were cut back, 0 bases at V and 2 bases at J, with 10 bases in the middle. DNA for the CDR3: TGTGCCAGCAGCGTAGGTACCCCCACCACAGATACGCAGTATTTT. Translated: CASSVGTPTTDTQYF.

The table lists this clone with a few counts. The chain combines TRBV2 with TRBJ1-2; D gene uncertain. V lost 2 bases and J lost 5, with 12 bases in between. Germline assignment: CDR1 SNHLY and CDR2 FYNNEI. This CDR3 contains 14 residues. This CDR3 is CASSERTPRYGYTF. The CDR3 region has the DNA TGTGCCAGCAGTGAAAGGACCCCGAGGTATGGCTACACCTTC. The full variable domain, its missing parts supplied by reference TRBV2 and TRBJ1-2, is EPEVTQTPSHQVTQMGQEVILRCVPISNHLYFYWYRQILGQKVEFLVSFYNNEISEKSEIFDDQFSVERPDGSNFTLKIRSTKLEDSAMYFCASSERTPRYGYTFGSGTRLTVV.

V and J are TRBV4-1 and TRBJ1-2, with D uncertain. The CDR3 length is 13 residues. The V end was cut by 4 bases, the J end by 4 bases, with 10 bases between. Germline CDR1 MGHRA, CDR2 YSYEKL. The DNA for the CDR3 is TGCGCCAGCAGCCCGGGGTCGGGCTATGGCTACACCTTC. It yields the protein CASSPGSGYGYTF.